Each of the 26 T cell receptor beta chains below was sequenced from the same sample in a study of OX40 agonist ivuxolimab in advanced cancers. Libraries were prepared by immunoSEQ multiplex PCR; TCRdb keeps only in-frame clonotypes and omits some of them. The data contain roughly 69,000 clones, roughly 86% of them seen just once; the ten biggest clones take up approximately 9.4%. The source material was CD4+ or CD8+ T cells sorted from blood, sampled in a trial of the OX40 agonist ivuxolimab. The receptors were sampled from an adult with an advanced solid tumor such as melanoma, head and neck, liver or kidney cancer.

This chain uses TRBV5-6 with TRBJ2-5, with unresolved D. With 1 base removed from V and 1 base from J, the gap between germline ends came to 5 bases. The CDR3 totals 13 residues. Germline V gives CDR1 SGHDT, CDR2 YYEEEE. The CDR3 bases are TGTGCCAGCAGCTTGTGGTTCCAAGAGACCCAGTACTTC. Translation gives CASSLWFQETQYF.

This clone was found a few times. The J gene is TRBJ2-2, the V gene TRBV7-9, with TRBD1 matching 9 bases. The germline V gene encodes CDR1 SEHNR and CDR2 FQNEAQ (reference sequence). This CDR3 spans 18 amino acids. J lost 2 bases, V lost 4 bases, and 11 bases had no gene match. CDR3 sequence (DNA): TGTGCCAGCAGCTCCGCCTGGGGACAGGGTGGTAACACCGGGGAGCTGTTTTTT. It translates to CASSSAWGQGGNTGELFF.

The rearrangement links TRBV5-1 to TRBJ2-1; the match to TRBD2 covers 7 bases. Trimming removed 2 bases from V and 1 base from J; junction bases left unmatched: 3. CDR3 size: 15 residues. Germline CDR1 and CDR2: SGHRS and YFSETQ. Written as DNA, the CDR3 is TGCGCCAGCAGCTTTGGGGGAGGGTCCTACAATGAGCAGTTCTTC. Translation gives CASSFGGGSYNEQFF. Full variable domain (rest looked up from reference TRBV5-1 and TRBJ2-1): KAGVTQTPRYLIKTRGQQVTLSCSPISGHRSVSWYQQTPGQGLQFLFEYFSETQRNKGNFPGRFSGRQFSNSRSEMNVSTLELGDSALYLCASSFGGGSYNEQFFGPGTRLTVL.

The rearrangement links TRBV25-1 to TRBJ2-2; D gene uncertain. The CDR3 runs 13 residues. V lost 7 bases to trimming and J lost 0 bases, with 6 bases between them. The germline gives CDR1 MGHDK, CDR2 SYGVNS. The CDR3 here is CASNGPNTGELFF. DNA for the CDR3: TGTGCCAGCAACGGGCCGAACACCGGGGAGCTGTTTTTT.

The chain is built from TRBV29-1 and TRBJ2-1; TRBD1 matches at 7 bases. Per germline, CDR1 SQVTM and CDR2 ANQGSEA. The length of the CDR3 is 15 residues. Trimming took 2 bases from V and 1 from J; bases not matched to a gene: 5. The CDR3 spells CSVERGHTSYNEQFF. CDR3 nucleotides: TGCAGCGTTGAAAGGGGGCATACTTCCTACAATGAGCAGTTCTTC.

This chain links TRBV28 with TRBJ1-5; D might be TRBD1 (5 bases). The ends were cut back, 3 bases at V and 0 bases at J, with 15 bases in the middle. This CDR3 comprises 17 residues. The V gene's germline CDR1 is MDHEN and CDR2 SYDVKM. The CDR3 loop reads CASSFSPTGNSNQPQHF. In nucleotides, the CDR3 is TGTGCCAGCAGTTTCTCCCCCACAGGTAATAGCAATCAGCCCCAGCATTTT.

V usage is TRBV6-5 and J usage is TRBJ1-2; D is possibly TRBD1 (5 bases). V lost 6 bases to trimming and J lost 8 bases, with 19 bases between them. This CDR3 has 14 residues. CDR1 and CDR2 from the germline V gene are MNHEY and SVGAGI. For the CDR3, the DNA is TGTGCCAGCAGCCGCGACCGGGACCCGGGCGGCTACACCTTC. It specifies CASSRDRDPGGYTF.

The chain links TRBV7-9 to TRBJ1-1; 7 bases are a match to TRBD1. The CDR3 consists of 14 residues. J gave up 0 bases and V 4 bases, and 2 bases lay outside the gene matches. Germline CDR1 and CDR2: SEHNR and FQNEAQ (reference sequence). CDR3 protein: CASSWGQLNTEAFF. The CDR3, as DNA: TGTGCCAGCAGCTGGGGACAGTTGAACACTGAAGCTTTCTTT. The variable domain in full, with the rest retrieved from reference TRBV7-9 and TRBJ1-1, is DTGVSQNPRHKITKRGQNVTFRCDPISEHNRLYWYRQTLGQGPEFLTYFQNEAQLEKSRLLSDRFSAERPKGSFSTLEIQRTEQGDSAMYLCASSWGQLNTEAFFGQGTRLTVV.

This chain links TRBV15 with TRBJ2-5; TRBD1 agrees at 8 bases. The CDR3 runs 14 residues. CDR1 LNHNV and CDR2 YYDKDF come from the germline V gene (reference sequence). The V segment lost 3 bases and the J segment 5 bases; nucleotides outside the gene matches: 5. The CDR3 protein is CATSRSGGAETQYF. The CDR3 nucleotides read TGTGCCACCAGCAGGTCAGGGGGCGCGGAGACCCAGTACTTC.

V is TRBV5-6 and J is TRBJ1-4; tentatively, D is TRBD1 (5 bases). V lost 0 bases to trimming and J lost 8 bases, with 14 bases between them. There are 15 residues in the CDR3. CDR1 is SGHDT and CDR2 is YYEEEE in the germline V gene. CDR3 in DNA: TGTGCCAGCAGCTTGGCCCAGGGCCGGAGGGAAAAACTGTTTTTT. Residues: CASSLAQGRREKLFF.

The rearrangement joins TRBV7-2 to TRBJ2-7, with D hard to call. Trimming took 1 base from V and 3 from J, leaving 16 bases between them. The CDR3 totals 16 residues. CDR1 SGHTA and CDR2 FQGNSA come from the germline V gene. The DNA for the CDR3 is TGTGCCAGCAGCTTAGAAGGACGGAGTTCCTACTACGAGCAGTACTTC. Its translation: CASSLEGRSSYYEQYF.

CDR3 sequence (DNA): TGTGCCAGCAGCTTAGACCAGGGGTACGAGCAGTACTTC. Encoded protein: CASSLDQGYEQYF. The chain couples TRBV7-6 to TRBJ2-7; D possibly corresponds to TRBD1 (6 bases). Trimming left V 1 base short and J 4 bases short, with 8 bases between. CDR3 length: 13 residues. Germline CDR1 reads SGHVS; CDR2 reads FNYEAQ.

This rearrangement joins TRBV5-4 to TRBJ1-2, with 10 bases aligning to TRBD1. Germline-derived CDR1 and CDR2 are SGHNT and YYREEE (reference sequence). With 4 bases clipped from V and 8 bases from J, the junction kept 5 bases outside the gene matches. The CDR3 has 13 residues. CDR3 sequence reads: CASSLDRGSGYTF. CDR3 in DNA: TGTGCCAGCAGCCTGGACAGGGGGAGCGGCTACACCTTC.

The V gene is TRBV5-6, the J gene TRBJ1-2, with TRBD1 matching over 9 bases. The trim removed 3 bases at V and 13 bases at J, leaving 4 bases unmatched. There are 11 residues in the CDR3. CDR1 SGHDT and CDR2 YYEEEE come from the germline V gene. The CDR3 nucleotides read TGTGCCAGCAGCTGGGACAGGGCAGTCACCTTC. Its protein is CASSWDRAVTF.

The gene calls are TRBV28 and TRBJ2-7; 7 positions match TRBD1. This CDR3 comprises 15 residues. After removal of 5 bases from V and 1 base from J, the junction contained 8 bases not matched to a gene. Germline CDR1 and CDR2: MDHEN and SYDVKM. CDR3 protein: CASSQPTGLSYEQYF. The CDR3 bases are TGTGCCAGCAGTCAACCGACAGGGTTGTCCTACGAGCAGTACTTC. Drawing the rest from reference TRBV28 and TRBJ2-7, the complete variable domain is DVKVTQSSRYLVKRTGEKVFLECVQDMDHENMFWYRQDPGLGLRLIYFSYDVKMKEKGDIPEGYSVSREKKERFSLILESASTNQTSMYLCASSQPTGLSYEQYFGPGTRLTVT.

The rearrangement uses TRBV4-2 and TRBJ1-2; D might be TRBD1 (5 bases). Germline V gene lookup returns CDR1 LGHNA and CDR2 YNFKEQ. The CDR3 covers 16 residues. Trimming took 1 base from V and 0 from J, leaving 12 bases between them. CDR3 bases: TGTGCCAGCAGCCAAGGACGGGACTCCTCTAACTATGGCTACACCTTC. It codes for CASSQGRDSSNYGYTF.

This clone has more than one count but fewer than ten. J is TRBJ2-7 and V is TRBV11-2; D not resolved. The CDR3 runs to 12 residues. V was shortened by 4 bases and J by 4 bases, with 8 bases between the two germline ends. Looked up from germline, CDR1 is SGHAT and CDR2 is FQNNGV. CDR3 sequence reads: CASSSQLYEQYF. The CDR3 coding sequence is TGTGCCAGCAGCTCCCAACTGTACGAGCAGTACTTC.

The chain uses TRBV11-3 and TRBJ1-1; weak D call: TRBD1 (6 bases). V was clipped by 6 bases and J by 5 bases, with 13 bases between them. Germline loops: CDR1 SGHNT, CDR2 YENEEA. This CDR3 has 13 residues. The CDR3 spells CASRQTGNTEAFF. The CDR3 DNA follows: TGTGCCAGCAGACAAACAGGGAATACTGAAGCTTTCTTT. Together with reference TRBV11-3 and TRBJ1-1, the CDR3 gives the full variable domain: EAGVVQSPRYKIIEKKQPVAFWCNPISGHNTLYWYLQNLGQGPELLIRYENEEAVDDSQLPKDRFSAERLKGVDSTLKIQPAELGDSAVYLCASRQTGNTEAFFGQGTRLTVV.

The chain joins TRBV7-2 to TRBJ1-2, with D unresolved. V gave up 4 bases and J gave up 3 bases, with 12 bases separating them. CDR1 and CDR2 (germline): SGHTA, FQGNSA. CDR3 length equals 14 residues. CDR3 loop: CASSSYGSDYGYTF. The CDR3 DNA follows: TGTGCCAGCAGCTCCTATGGGTCAGACTATGGCTACACCTTC.

The V and J genes are TRBV7-2 and TRBJ1-5, with D uncertain. The CDR3 runs to 15 residues. V was pared by 1 base and J by 4 bases, with 11 bases between. Germline loops: CDR1 SGHTA, CDR2 FQGNSA. The CDR3 here is CASSLEGGVNQPQHF. The CDR3 nucleotides read TGTGCCAGCAGCTTAGAGGGCGGGGTAAATCAGCCCCAGCATTTT.

The chain combines TRBV15 with TRBJ1-5; weak D call: TRBD1 (6 bases). V was pared by 3 bases and J by 4 bases, with 19 bases between. CDR3 size: 17 residues. Per the germline V gene, CDR1 is LNHNV and CDR2 is YYDKDF (reference sequence). This CDR3 reads CATSRPYDRYRNQPQHF. The CDR3 DNA reads as TGTGCCACCAGCAGGCCCTACGACAGGTATCGAAATCAGCCCCAGCATTTT. Full variable domain (outside the CDR3, taken from reference TRBV15 and TRBJ1-5): DAMVIQNPRYQVTQFGKPVTLSCSQTLNHNVMYWYQQKSSQAPKLLFHYYDKDFNNEADTPDNFQSRRPNTSFCFLDIRSPGLGDTAMYLCATSRPYDRYRNQPQHFGDGTRLSIL.

CDR3 coding DNA: TGTGCCAGCAGTTTTGTACGGGGGGGTGACAATGAGCAGTTCTTC. It translates to CASSFVRGGDNEQFF. V and J are TRBV6-5 and TRBJ2-1; TRBD2 aligns across 8 bases. Germline assignment: CDR1 MNHEY and CDR2 SVGAGI. This CDR3 has 15 amino acids. After removal of 4 bases from V and 5 bases from J, the junction contained 7 bases not matched to a gene.

The rearrangement joins TRBV4-2 to TRBJ1-1, with 7 bases matching TRBD1. V was clipped by 5 bases and J by 1 base; unmatched bases: 4. The CDR3 length is 14 residues. Germline V CDR1 and CDR2: LGHNA, YNFKEQ. The CDR3 sequence: CASSSRQGNTEAFF. Here the CDR3 DNA reads TGTGCCAGCAGCTCCCGACAGGGGAACACTGAAGCTTTCTTT.

The genes are TRBV18 and TRBJ2-2; 9 nucleotides match TRBD1. The length of the CDR3 is 16 residues. From germline, CDR1 is KGHSH and CDR2 LQKENI. The V gene end was trimmed by 1 base and the J gene end by 4 bases; junction bases not matched to a gene: 4. This chain's CDR3 is CASSPLTGGVTGELFF. The DNA for the CDR3 is TGTGCCAGCTCACCACTTACAGGGGGCGTCACCGGGGAGCTGTTTTTT.

The chain carries TRBV28 and TRBJ2-7; tentative D call: TRBD1 (6 bases). The CDR3 runs to 13 residues. Germline V gene data show CDR1 as MDHEN and CDR2 as SYDVKM. Trimming shortened V by 5 bases and J by 1 base, and 9 bases separated the two germline ends. The CDR3 DNA is TGTGCCAGCAGTCCTGGACAGTCCTACGAGCAGTACTTC. This sequence encodes CASSPGQSYEQYF.

The V and J genes are TRBV4-3 and TRBJ1-5; D not certain. The CDR3 runs to 15 residues. The germline CDR1 and CDR2 sequences are LGHNA and YSLEER. V was trimmed by 0 bases and J by 4 bases, leaving 10 bases between them. CDR3 nucleotides: TGCGCCAGCAGCCAAGAGTTCGGAGTTAATCAGCCCCAGCATTTT. Amino acids: CASSQEFGVNQPQHF.